Below, 16 T cell receptor beta chains from the same sample are listed, as sequenced in a study of blood T cell repertoires in COVID-19. Method: immunoSEQ multiplex PCR; TCRdb's copy keeps in-frame clones and lacks some. The sample consists of 150,000 or so clones, approximately 86% of them appearing once. The sequenced sample was peripheral blood. All receptors derive from a man aged 55 to 70 with COVID-19, enrolled during active disease.

The chain recombines TRBV19 with TRBJ2-1, with 10 bases fitting TRBD2. Trimming removed 4 bases from V and 0 bases from J; junction bases left unmatched: 3. The CDR3 length is 16 residues. CDR1 and CDR2 (germline): LNHDA, SQIVND (reference sequence). The CDR3 bases are TGTGCCAGTAGTACACCTAGCGGGAGCTCCTACAATGAGCAGTTCTTC. Protein sequence: CASSTPSGSSYNEQFF.

This clone showed up just a few times. The rearrangement links TRBV15 to TRBJ1-5; D not certain. The CDR3 is 14 amino acids. CDR1 is LNHNV and CDR2 is YYDKDF in the germline V gene (reference sequence). The V end was cut by 1 base, the J end by 4 bases, with 8 bases between. CDR3 in amino acids: CATSRGLSNQPQHF. CDR3 nucleotide sequence: TGTGCCACCAGCAGAGGGTTGAGTAATCAGCCCCAGCATTTT. The full variable domain, completed using reference TRBV15 and TRBJ1-5, is DAMVIQNPRYQVTQFGKPVTLSCSQTLNHNVMYWYQQKSSQAPKLLFHYYDKDFNNEADTPDNFQSRRPNTSFCFLDIRSPGLGDTAMYLCATSRGLSNQPQHFGDGTRLSIL.

This rearrangement joins TRBV29-1 to TRBJ1-2, with a weak D call TRBD1 (5 bases). The CDR3 is made up of 13 amino acids. The V end was cut by 7 bases, the J end by 1 base, with 13 bases between. Germline V gives CDR1 SQVTM, CDR2 ANQGSEA. Written as DNA, the CDR3 is TGCAGCGGAGCCCAGGGTGTTAACTATGGCTACACCTTC. Protein: CSGAQGVNYGYTF.

The chain employs TRBV7-2 and TRBJ2-6; possibly TRBD1 for D (5 bases). The V and J ends lost 5 bases and 1 base respectively, with 9 bases between them. The CDR3 is made up of 15 amino acids. CDR1 is SGHTA, CDR2 FQGNSA, per germline. The CDR3 here is CASSPGLSGANVLTF. CDR3 nucleotide sequence: TGTGCCAGCAGCCCAGGGTTGTCTGGGGCCAACGTCCTGACTTTC.

This chain connects TRBV20-1 to TRBJ1-1; 8 bases map to TRBD1. This CDR3 has 16 residues. Germline V CDR1 and CDR2: DFQATT, SNEGSKA (reference sequence). Trimming removed 3 bases from V and 0 bases from J; junction bases left unmatched: 9. CDR3 region: CSASSPGQAMNTEAFF. The CDR3 nucleotides read TGCAGTGCTAGTAGCCCGGGACAGGCGATGAACACTGAAGCTTTCTTT.

The V call is TRBV7-2, the J call TRBJ1-1; tentative D call: TRBD1 (5 bases). The CDR3 extends over 11 amino acids. Germline V gives CDR1 SGHTA, CDR2 FQGNSA. Trimming shortened V by 8 bases and J by 4 bases, and 8 bases separated the two germline ends. CDR3 DNA: TGTGCCAGCGGAGGGACCACTGAAGCTTTCTTT. This gives the protein CASGGTTEAFF. The whole variable domain, filled in from reference TRBV7-2 and TRBJ1-1, reads GAGVSQSPSNKVTEKGKDVELRCDPISGHTALYWYRQSLGQGLEFLIYFQGNSAPDKSGLPSDRFSAERTGGSVSTLTIQRTQQEDSAVYLCASGGTTEAFFGQGTRLTVV.

The chain links TRBV24-1 to TRBJ1-2; TRBD1 might be the D (6 bases). This CDR3 contains 15 residues. The V gene lost 0 bases and the J gene lost 7 bases, with 14 bases spanning the gap. Germline V gene data show CDR1 as KGHDR and CDR2 as SFDVKD. In nucleotides, the CDR3 is TGTGCCACCAGTGATTTGGTCCAGGGGATAACTGGCTACACCTTC. As protein: CATSDLVQGITGYTF.

The chain has TRBV18 and TRBJ1-2, with D perhaps matching TRBD1 (5 bases). This CDR3 has 14 amino acids. Germline CDR1 KGHSH, CDR2 LQKENI. V lost 6 bases, J lost 5 bases, and 16 bases lay in between. The CDR3 bases are TGTGCCAGCTCCTCGGGGGGAACGGATTATGGCTACACCTTC. The encoded protein is CASSSGGTDYGYTF.

J is TRBJ2-7 and V is TRBV6-5; no firm D call. The CDR3 loop spans 14 amino acids. Trimming cost V 7 bases and J 3 bases, with 16 bases left between them. CDR1 MNHEY and CDR2 SVGAGI come from the germline V gene. The CDR3 coding sequence is TGTGCCAGCATCAACCCTTACGGTAACTACGAGCAGTACTTC. Amino acids: CASINPYGNYEQYF.

The chain carries TRBV6-4 and TRBJ1-2; D ambiguous. Per the germline V gene, CDR1 is MRHNA and CDR2 is SNTAGT. V shed 0 bases and J shed 0 bases, with 11 bases lying between them. This CDR3 region has 16 residues. The CDR3 DNA reads TGTGCCAGCAGTGACTCGAGTGCCGGAGCTAACTATGGCTACACCTTC. This sequence encodes CASSDSSAGANYGYTF.

V and J are TRBV7-2 and TRBJ2-1, with 14 nucleotides matching TRBD2. Germline V gene data show CDR1 as SGHTA and CDR2 as FQGNSA. The junction had 5 bases not matched to a gene; V was cut back by 5 bases and J by 11 bases. CDR3 length: 14 residues. The CDR3 nucleotides are TGTGCCAGCAGCCCGGGACTAGCGGGGGCCCAGCAGTTCTTC. Its protein product is CASSPGLAGAQQFF.

J is TRBJ1-1 and V is TRBV19; the D gene is possibly TRBD1 (6 bases). The CDR3 is 15 residues long. In germline, CDR1 is LNHDA, CDR2 SQIVND (reference sequence). The germline V and J ends were trimmed by 3 bases and 5 bases, with 16 bases remaining between them. CDR3 sequence (DNA): TGTGCCAGTAGTATTTGGGGGGGCGGCTATACTGAAGCTTTCTTT. Translating it yields CASSIWGGGYTEAFF. Looking up the rest from reference TRBV19 and TRBJ1-1 gives the full variable domain: DGGITQSPKYLFRKEGQNVTLSCEQNLNHDAMYWYRQDPGQGLRLIYYSQIVNDFQKGDIAEGYSVSREKKESFPLTVTSAQKNPTAFYLCASSIWGGGYTEAFFGQGTRLTVV.

In this sample, this clone turned up once. The chain has TRBV15 and TRBJ2-1; 8 bases agree with TRBD2. The trim removed 1 base at V and 10 bases at J, leaving 3 bases unmatched. There are 13 residues in the CDR3. Per germline, CDR1 LNHNV and CDR2 YYDKDF (reference sequence). The CDR3 DNA reads as TGTGCCACCAGCAGAGTACGCGGGGGGGAGCAGTTCTTC. Encoded protein: CATSRVRGGEQFF.

The genes are TRBV3-1 (or the pseudogene TRBV3-2) and TRBJ2-1; TRBD1 matches at 8 bases. The V gene's germline CDR1 is LGHDT and CDR2 YNNKEL (reference sequence). This CDR3 contains 19 residues. Trimming cost V 0 bases and J 0 bases; bases outside gene matches: 10. For the CDR3, the DNA is TGTGCCAGCAGCCAAGATGATTTCAGGGGGCTAAGCTCCTACAATGAGCAGTTCTTC. Its translation is CASSQDDFRGLSSYNEQFF.

This clone is a singleton in its sample. The chain combines TRBV30 with TRBJ1-1, with D tentatively TRBD1 (6 bases). With 4 bases removed from V and 7 bases from J, the gap between germline ends came to 10 bases. The V gene's germline CDR1 is GTSNPN and CDR2 SVGIG (reference sequence). The CDR3 contains 11 residues. Written as DNA, the CDR3 is TGTGCCTGGATTGGACAGATTGAAGCTTTCTTT. It yields the protein CAWIGQIEAFF.

The V and J genes are TRBV19 and TRBJ1-3, with D possibly TRBD1 on 5 matching bases. The length of the CDR3 is 14 residues. The germline CDR1 and CDR2 sequences are LNHDA and SQIVND (reference sequence). Trimming removed 3 bases from V and 6 bases from J, with 12 bases in between. CDR3 sequence reads: CASSISVRENTIYF. Written as DNA, the CDR3 is TGTGCCAGTAGTATTTCCGTCAGGGAAAACACCATATATTTT. Full variable domain (outside the CDR3, taken from reference TRBV19 and TRBJ1-3): DGGITQSPKYLFRKEGQNVTLSCEQNLNHDAMYWYRQDPGQGLRLIYYSQIVNDFQKGDIAEGYSVSREKKESFPLTVTSAQKNPTAFYLCASSISVRENTIYFGEGSWLTVV.